The sequence of this T cell receptor (beta chain) was determined in a study of PD-1 blockade in classical Hodgkin lymphoma. Overall study results and limits: What caused the repertoire differences, perhaps disease activity or prior therapy, remains undefined. Healthy donors reportedly exceeded newly diagnosed patients in baseline TCR diversity.

Assay: immunoSEQ multiplex PCR; the TCRdb copy retains only in-frame clones and omits some. The repertoire holds under 40,000 clones, around 90% seen once, with 0.95% to 1.5% in the top ten. A remark on this clone: Its specificity is not known.

Documented time point: newly diagnosed, previously untreated cHL patient sample. Purified CD4+ T cells were obtained from thawed PBMCs through magnetic negative selection. Comparison used PBMCs from newly diagnosed, untreated classical Hodgkin lymphoma. Germline CDR1 is SGHDT and CDR2 is YYEEEE. The length of the CDR3 is 15 residues. Trimming at V came to 5 bases and at J to 1 base, leaving 6 bases not matched to a gene. This clonotype was obtained from a human donor with classical Hodgkin lymphoma. The chain links TRBV5-6 to TRBJ2-5; 9 bases are shared with TRBD1. The sample taken for sequencing was CD4+ T cells from blood. CDR3 sequence (DNA): TGTGCCAGCAGTCTGCCGGGACAGGGCCAAGAGACCCAGTACTTC. Its translation is CASSLPGQGQETQYF. Complete variable domain (other parts from reference TRBV5-6 and TRBJ2-5): DAGVTQSPTHLIKTRGQQVTLRCSPKSGHDTVSWYQQALGQGPQFIFQYYEEEERQRGNFPDRFSGHQFPNYSSELNVNALLLGDSALYLCASSLPGQGQETQYFGPGTRLLVL.